This T cell receptor (beta chain) derives from a study of tissue T cells after allogeneic stem cell transplantation. Study-wide results and caveats: Blood and spleen captured only part of the tissue TCR repertoire. TCR repertoires tracked anatomic similarity, regardless of disease or transplant status.

The CDR3 consists of 15 residues. The trim removed 6 bases at V and 5 bases at J, leaving 11 bases unmatched. Germline-derived CDR1 and CDR2 are SNHLY and FYNNEI. Some clones are missing from TCRdb's copy, which holds only in-frame ones; the method was immunoSEQ multiplex PCR. The sample shows roughly 25,000 clones, 73% of them seen only once. With regard to this clone: What it binds is not known.

Sequenced here: tissue from the ileum, sampled at autopsy. This chain links TRBV2 with TRBJ2-3; TRBD1 matches 7 bases. The origin of this receptor is a female donor older than 55 with lung cancer. The CDR3 loop is CASSKQGNPGDTQYF. Written as DNA, the CDR3 is TGTGCCAGCAGCAAACAGGGGAATCCGGGAGATACGCAGTATTTT.